A single sample gave rise to the 21 T cell receptor beta chains below, sequenced in a study of blood T cells in healthy people across ages. The authors ran a second PCR of 7 to 11 cycles using a sample-barcoded 5' primer and a J-beta primer mix. In TCRdb, the 5' RACE reads were re-called with MiXCR into one record per CDR3 protein. Here the sample spans about 780,000 distinct CDR3 sequences, roughly 25% being singletons. These data also formed part of another study, on T cells of mothers and their children.

Sequenced material: blood. The source of these receptors is a boy aged 10-17 years in good health.

The sample holds a few counts of this clonotype. The rearrangement uses TRBV12-3 or TRBV12-4 and TRBJ2-3; D is uncertain. CDR3 length: 15 amino acids. Trimming shortened V by 6 bases and J by 2 bases, and 15 bases separated the two germline ends. The CDR3 loop reads CASSHSSAHTDTQYF. DNA of the CDR3: TGTGCCAGCAGCCATAGCTCAGCGCACACAGATACGCAGTATTTT.

A few counts support this clonotype. V gene TRBV29-1 combines with J gene TRBJ1-5; 7 bases agree with TRBD1. The CDR3 covers 12 residues. Trimming cost V 7 bases and J 5 bases; bases outside gene matches: 5. Germline CDR1 reads SQVTM; CDR2 reads ANQGSEA. CDR3: CSARDRDQPQHF. The CDR3 nucleotides read TGCAGCGCCCGAGACAGGGATCAGCCCCAGCATTTT. Using reference TRBV29-1 and TRBJ1-5 for the parts outside the CDR3, the full variable domain is SAVISQKPSRDICQRGTSLTIQCQVDSQVTMMFWYRQQPGQSLTLIATANQGSEATYESGFVIDKFPISRPNLTFSTLTVSNMSPEDSSIYLCSARDRDQPQHFGDGTRLSIL.

This clonotype came up a few times. At one end the junction does not follow the germline gene, possibly because of a read error. V is TRBV20-1 and J is TRBJ2-1; 13 nucleotides align to TRBD2. Germline CDR1 is DFQATT and CDR2 is SNEGSKA (reference sequence). The CDR3 has 12 amino acids. The CDR3 loop is CSATTSGGVLLF. CDR3 DNA sequence: TGCAGTGCTACTACTAGCGGGGGGGTCTTGCTCTTC.

The chain is built from TRBV12-3 or TRBV12-4 and TRBJ1-4; D unclear. This CDR3 has 14 amino acids. V was cut by 3 bases and J by 6 bases, with 11 bases left in between. This chain's CDR3 is CASSFSRAHEKLFF. The CDR3 region has the DNA TGTGCCAGCAGTTTTTCACGAGCCCATGAAAAACTGTTTTTT.

The rearrangement links TRBV7-6 to TRBJ2-7; D possibly corresponds to TRBD2 (7 bases). Deletions cut 6 bases from V and 1 base from J, with 16 bases between. This CDR3 is built from 15 residues. Germline lookup yields CDR1 SGHVS and CDR2 FNYEAQ. The CDR3 loop is CASSFGGLLSYEQYF. CDR3 bases: TGTGCCAGCAGTTTCGGGGGGCTCCTTTCCTACGAGCAGTACTTC.

This clonotype has a count of ten or more. The chain recombines TRBV7-9 with TRBJ1-2; D possibly corresponds to TRBD1 (6 bases). From germline, CDR1 is SEHNR and CDR2 FQNEAQ (reference sequence). The CDR3 is made up of 11 amino acids. The V gene lost 4 bases and the J gene lost 6 bases, with 6 bases spanning the gap. CDR3 in DNA: TGTGCCAGCAGCTCAGGGGATGGCTACACCTTC. Translation: CASSSGDGYTF.

The chain combines TRBV21-1 with TRBJ2-5. TRBV21-1 is recorded as a pseudogene. This CDR3 region has 14 residues. The CDR3 DNA reads as TGTGCCAGCAGCAACCGCCGGACCCAAGAGACCCAGTACTTC. Translating it yields CASSNRRTQETQYF.

This sequence joins TRBV29-1 and TRBJ2-7, with D unclear. The J call is uncertain, as TRBJ2-5 better fits the DNA end. Germline V gene sequence: CDR1 SQVTM, CDR2 ANQGSEA. The CDR3 runs to 12 residues. The CDR3 bases are TGCAGCGTTGAAGCGCTGGAAGAGACCCAGTACTTC. Translating it yields CSVEALEETQYF.

This clonotype has a handful of counts. The rearrangement links TRBV11-2 to TRBJ2-5; no clear D gene. CDR1 is SGHAT and CDR2 is FQNNGV in the germline V gene. The CDR3 loop spans 14 amino acids. V was cut by 2 bases and J by 2 bases, with 9 bases left in between. CDR3 sequence: CASSLFPAQETQYF. In nucleotides, the CDR3 is TGTGCCAGCAGCTTATTCCCGGCGCAAGAGACCCAGTACTTC.

This clonotype turned up a few times. The chain carries TRBV12-3 or TRBV12-4 and TRBJ2-7, with 7 bases matching TRBD1. The CDR3 totals 12 residues. Trimming took 10 bases from V and 2 from J; bases not matched to a gene: 5. The CDR3 spells CAIQTGAYEQYF. CDR3 bases: TGTGCCATACAAACAGGGGCCTACGAGCAGTACTTC.

This chain joins TRBV11-1 and TRBJ1-1; D unresolved. The CDR3 has 14 amino acids. The germline gives CDR1 SGHAT, CDR2 FQDESV (reference sequence). The V and J ends lost 3 bases and 0 bases respectively, with 8 bases between them. The CDR3 region is CASSFTELNTEAFF. The DNA of the CDR3 is TGTGCCAGCAGCTTTACAGAGCTGAACACTGAAGCTTTCTTT.

This chain connects TRBV27 to TRBJ1-1; TRBD1 matches 8 bases. The CDR3 length is 14 residues. CDR1 is MNHEY and CDR2 is SMNVEV in the germline V gene (reference sequence). V dropped 0 bases and J dropped 4; count of bases not matched to a gene: 1. The CDR3 is CASSLSTGATEAFF. CDR3 nucleotide sequence: TGTGCCAGCAGTTTATCGACAGGGGCCACTGAAGCTTTCTTT.

This clonotype was observed a few times. The CDR3 region has the DNA TGCAGTGCTAAAAAGACAGGGGGAAATGAGCAGTTCTTC. Encoded protein: CSAKKTGGNEQFF. This chain connects TRBV20-1 to TRBJ2-1; 9 positions match TRBD1. This CDR3 spans 13 amino acids. V was pared by 4 bases and J by 7 bases, with 5 bases of the junction left unmatched. CDR1 is DFQATT and CDR2 is SNEGSKA in the germline V gene (reference sequence).

The rearrangement joins TRBV2 to TRBJ2-6, with D hard to call. Germline values: CDR1 SNHLY, CDR2 FYNNEI. The length of the CDR3 is 14 residues. Trimming cost V 11 bases and J 0 bases, with 11 bases left between them. CDR3 residues: CAGTLSSGANVLTF. Here the CDR3 DNA reads TGTGCCGGAACGCTAAGCTCTGGGGCCAACGTCCTGACTTTC.

The J gene is TRBJ2-2, the V gene TRBV28; perhaps D is TRBD1 or TRBD2 (5 bases each). V was shortened by 10 bases and J by 5 bases, with 17 bases between the two germline ends. The CDR3 loop spans 14 amino acids. Germline loops: CDR1 MDHEN, CDR2 SYDVKM. The DNA for the CDR3 is TGTGCCACCTTCCGGGGCGGAGGAACCGGGGAGCTGTTTTTT. The encoded protein is CATFRGGGTGELFF.

J is TRBJ1-5 and V is TRBV7-2; no clear D gene. Germline V gene data show CDR1 as SGHTA and CDR2 as FQGNSA. V was shortened by 2 bases and J by 0 bases, with 8 bases between the two germline ends. This CDR3 spans 15 amino acids. The CDR3 sequence: CASSLRANSNQPQHF. DNA for the CDR3: TGTGCCAGCAGCTTAAGGGCAAATAGCAATCAGCCCCAGCATTTT.

The chain's CDR3 is CASSFGTPGDTQYF. The CDR3 bases are TGTGCCAGCAGCTTCGGGACGCCGGGTGATACGCAGTATTTT. This sequence joins TRBV7-7 and TRBJ2-3, with D perhaps matching TRBD1 or TRBD2 (5 bases each). From germline, CDR1 is SSHAT and CDR2 FNYEAQ (reference sequence). Between the trimmed V and J ends, which lost 3 bases and 6 bases, there was a span of 13 bases. The CDR3 totals 14 residues. Full variable domain (outside the CDR3, taken from reference TRBV7-7 and TRBJ2-3): GAGVSQSPRYKVTKRGQDVTLRCDPISSHATLYWYQQALGQGPEFLTYFNYEAQPDKSGLPSDRFSAERPEGSISTLTIQRTEQRDSAMYRCASSFGTPGDTQYFGPGTRLTVL.

This clonotype has just one count. The genes are TRBV4-1 and TRBJ1-4; no clear D. CDR3 size: 15 residues. CDR1 and CDR2 from the germline V gene are MGHRA and YSYEKL. Trimming removed 4 bases at V and 5 bases at J, with 14 bases between. This CDR3 reads CASSLMGTANEKLFF. CDR3 DNA sequence: TGCGCCAGCAGCCTTATGGGAACAGCAAATGAAAAACTGTTTTTT.

This chain joins TRBV29-1 and TRBJ1-2, with TRBD1 identical over 7 bases. CDR3 size: 13 residues. After removal of 6 bases from V and 2 bases from J, the junction contained 6 bases not matched to a gene. CDR1 is SQVTM, CDR2 ANQGSEA, per germline. The CDR3 DNA reads TGCAGCGTCGCCCCGGGACAGAACTATGGCTACACCTTC. It is translated as CSVAPGQNYGYTF.

The chain has TRBV6-1 and TRBJ1-5, with unresolved D. CDR1 and CDR2 from the germline V gene are MNHNS and SASEGT. V dropped 8 bases and J dropped 7 bases, with 18 bases sitting between them. The CDR3 has 14 amino acids. This chain's CDR3 is CASGQVPEGQPQHF. The DNA of the CDR3 is TGTGCCAGCGGTCAGGTCCCTGAGGGACAGCCCCAGCATTTT.

The sample holds a few counts of this clonotype. This rearrangement joins TRBV20-1 to TRBJ2-5, with D perhaps TRBD2 (5 bases). V lost 3 bases and J 7 bases, leaving 21 bases between the germline ends. Germline CDR1 is DFQATT and CDR2 is SNEGSKA (reference sequence). This CDR3 comprises 15 residues. CDR3 in amino acids: CSARSPLLGFGTQYF. The CDR3 bases are TGCAGTGCTAGGTCCCCACTACTAGGATTTGGGACCCAGTACTTC.